Detailed here is one TCR beta chain. Some clones are missing from TCRdb's copy, which holds only in-frame ones; the method was immunoSEQ multiplex PCR. The repertoire consists of 75,000 to 90,000 clones, with 75% to 90% occurring once and the leading ten covering 8.5% to 14%. The data derive from a study of blood T cell repertoires in COVID-19. On the study more broadly: Whether acute or convalescent, the COVID-19 samples came from the United States, Italy and Spain.

The V gene's germline CDR1 is LNHDA and CDR2 SQIVND (reference sequence). With V trimmed by 5 bases and J by 4 bases, 6 bases remained unmatched. The CDR3 is 14 amino acids. This receptor was obtained from a man of 80 years or more with acute or convalescent COVID-19. The chain has TRBV19 and TRBJ1-1, with 8 positions matching TRBD1. Sample: peripheral blood. CDR3 residues: CASSRTGKRTEAFF. The CDR3 DNA sequence: TGTGCCAGTAGTCGGACAGGGAAGCGCACTGAAGCTTTCTTT.